Sequencing of this T cell receptor beta chain was carried out in a study of blood T cells in healthy people across ages. Study in general: There was about one barcoded beta molecule captured by template switching per two T cells. General study findings and limits: No conclusive comparison of naive versus antigen-experienced cells was possible with unsorted PBMCs.

The CDR3 contains 11 residues. In germline, CDR1 is SQVTM, CDR2 ANQGSEA. The V end lost 6 bases, the J end lost 6 bases, and 10 bases lay between the germline ends. Next came a second PCR, run for about 7 to 12 cycles, which used a sample-barcoded 5' primer along with a J-beta primer mix. TCRdb re-analysed the 5' RACE reads in MiXCR, keeping a single row per CDR3 protein. The table includes about 2 million distinct CDR3 sequences, approximately 50% detected once. The table lists this clonotype with a few counts. Antigen specificity is unknown. This receptor was taken from a middle-aged woman in good health. The chain combines TRBV29-1 with TRBJ2-3, with unresolved D. The sample taken for sequencing was blood. The CDR3 reads CSVLGVDTQYF. The DNA of the CDR3 is TGCAGCGTGCTTGGGGTGGATACGCAGTATTTT.